This T cell receptor (delta chain) is drawn from a study of Vδ1+ human thymocytes. With 3 bases clipped from V and 2 bases from J, the junction kept 24 bases outside the gene matches. The CDR3 runs to 22 residues. Per germline, CDR1 TSWWSYY and CDR2 QGS. Points from the study as a whole: Thymic TRG and TRD repertoires appeared highly polyclonal, with Gaussian CDR3 length distributions. Despite high sort purity, approximately 20% of thymic T cell receptor delta sequences were Vdelta2.

The sorted cells were CD3+ Vdelta1+ Vdelta2- thymocytes from alphabeta-depleted thymus. Extracted RNA was reverse transcribed into cDNA. Pooled V-gene forward primers with one constant-region reverse primer generated the CDR3 amplicons by multiplex PCR. TCRdb re-processed the multiplex PCR reads via CATT. The sample lists roughly 76,000 delta-chain clones; approximately 34% were seen once. This clone has only a few counts. Its antigen is not identified. The sample consisted of Vdelta1+ gamma-delta thymocytes from the thymus. The subset is: FACS-sorted CD3+ TCRalphabeta- TCRVdelta1+ TCRVdelta2- thymocytes. The chain links TRDV1 to TRDJ1; TRDD3 agrees at 10 bases. The clonotype was recovered from a boy under two years old who had congenital heart surgery. The CDR3 sequence is CALGDPWVRGSYTGGWTDKLIF. The CDR3 DNA follows: TGTGCTCTTGGGGACCCTTGGGTCCGGGGCTCCTATACTGGGGGATGGACCGATAAACTCATCTTT.